This T cell receptor beta chain was sequenced in a study of blood T cell repertoires in COVID-19. About the research overall: Sources were T cells, B-cell-depleted T cells, or PBMCs; the material itself was cDNA or gDNA.

Original analysis: Nucleated cell number was recorded as an estimate derived from reference gene primer amplification. Sequencing used immunoSEQ multiplex PCR; TCRdb keeps in-frame clones, though not all of them. V, J and clone size are taken as reported in that table, and D and trimming were inferred from the DNA itself. The table shows approximately 190,000 clones, with about 86% occurring only once. The CDR3 runs to 12 residues. V was trimmed by 2 bases and J by 5 bases, leaving 5 bases between them. Germline assignment: CDR1 MNHEY and CDR2 SVGAGI. Sequenced: peripheral blood. The chain recombines TRBV6-5 with TRBJ2-3; no clear D. The TCR comes from a young man with active or convalescent COVID-19. CDR3 sequence reads: CASSYAQDTQYF. Here the CDR3 DNA reads TGTGCCAGCAGTTACGCGCAAGATACGCAGTATTTT.